The 10 T cell receptor beta chains in this list originate from one sample, sequenced in a study of cytotoxic CD8 clonotypes in ibrutinib-treated CLL. Data came from immunoSEQ multiplex PCR; TCRdb stores just in-frame clones and leaves some out. This sample has some 350,000 clones, with approximately 67% found just once. The starting material was PBMCs, obtained after 36 months of ibrutinib treatment. These TCRs come from a human donor with chronic lymphocytic leukemia.

This chain links TRBV6-1 with TRBJ1-2, with 9 bases aligning to TRBD1. CDR1 and CDR2 (germline): MNHNS, SASEGT. With 8 bases clipped from V and 5 bases from J, the junction kept 12 bases outside the gene matches. The CDR3 is made up of 15 amino acids. The CDR3 DNA sequence: TGTGCCAGCTTACAGGGGGCCGCCTCTTTGTATGGCTACACCTTC. It is translated as CASLQGAASLYGYTF.

The gene calls are TRBV6-1 and TRBJ1-3; D call uncertain. There are 16 residues in the CDR3. Deletions cut 2 bases from V and 0 bases from J, with 11 bases between. Germline V gene sequence: CDR1 MNHNS, CDR2 SASEGT. CDR3 coding DNA: TGTGCCAGCAGTGAATCACCTAGGAGCTCTGGAAACACCATATATTTT. Protein sequence: CASSESPRSSGNTIYF.

The rearrangement links TRBV19 to TRBJ1-2; D is possibly TRBD1 (5 bases). The CDR3 extends over 15 amino acids. Trimming stripped 3 bases from V and 1 base from J, with 12 bases between. The germline gives CDR1 LNHDA, CDR2 SQIVND (reference sequence). As DNA, the CDR3 is TGTGCCAGTAGTATCCGGCAGGGAGGTAACTATGGCTACACCTTC. This gives the protein CASSIRQGGNYGYTF.

The rearrangement uses TRBV6-5 and TRBJ1-4, with 7 bases lining up with TRBD1. The V gene's germline CDR1 is MNHEY and CDR2 SVGAGI. CDR3 length: 15 amino acids. V shed 1 base and J 8 bases; nucleotides not matched to a gene: 7. The CDR3 loop reads CASSYYRGASEKLFF. The CDR3 nucleotides read TGTGCCAGCAGTTACTACAGGGGCGCGTCGGAAAAACTGTTTTTT.

This rearrangement joins TRBV27 to TRBJ2-7, with unresolved D. This CDR3 contains 14 residues. Trimming shortened V by 6 bases and J by 2 bases, and 14 bases separated the two germline ends. The germline V gene encodes CDR1 MNHEY and CDR2 SMNVEV (reference sequence). CDR3 residues: CASSSIRAAYEQYF. The CDR3 DNA sequence: TGTGCCAGCAGCTCTATCCGGGCCGCCTACGAGCAGTACTTC.

The V and J genes are TRBV21-1 and TRBJ2-7. TRBV21-1 is an annotated pseudogene. The CDR3 totals 14 residues. CDR3 region: CASRRQGGTYEQYF. The CDR3 nucleotides read TGTGCCAGCAGGCGACAGGGAGGGACCTACGAGCAGTACTTC.

The CDR3 spells CATSQGARSTDTQYF. The CDR3 DNA is TGTGCCACCTCCCAGGGGGCTCGTAGCACAGATACGCAGTATTTT. This chain links TRBV7-2 with TRBJ2-3; 8 nucleotides agree with TRBD1. Germline CDR1 is SGHTA and CDR2 is FQGNSA. The CDR3 spans 15 residues. Trimming took 10 bases from V and 0 from J; bases not matched to a gene: 9.

The chain carries TRBV6-6 and TRBJ2-7; no definite D call. V lost 0 bases, J lost 2 bases, and 14 bases lay in between. Germline lookup yields CDR1 MNHNY and CDR2 SVGAGI (reference sequence). The CDR3 length is 16 residues. The CDR3 DNA is TGTGCCAGCAGTTACTCGAATCGACTGACTCCCTACGAGCAGTACTTC. Translating it yields CASSYSNRLTPYEQYF.

The chain joins TRBV15 to TRBJ2-7, with 11 bases matching TRBD1. CDR1 is LNHNV and CDR2 is YYDKDF in the germline V gene (reference sequence). Trimming took 1 base from V and 5 from J; bases not matched to a gene: 10. CDR3 length equals 17 residues. CDR3 in amino acids: CATSRGDRGGSGNEQYF. The CDR3 nucleotides are TGTGCCACCAGCAGAGGGGACAGGGGGGGGAGCGGGAACGAGCAGTACTTC.

J is TRBJ1-3 and V is TRBV4-1, with a possible D match to TRBD1 (6 bases). The CDR3 has 15 residues. Trimming shortened V by 7 bases and J by 2 bases, and 15 bases separated the two germline ends. CDR1 is MGHRA and CDR2 is YSYEKL in the germline V gene. CDR3 bases: TGCGCCAGCACCAAAGCGGGGGGGCCTGGAAACACCATATATTTT. This gives the protein CASTKAGGPGNTIYF.